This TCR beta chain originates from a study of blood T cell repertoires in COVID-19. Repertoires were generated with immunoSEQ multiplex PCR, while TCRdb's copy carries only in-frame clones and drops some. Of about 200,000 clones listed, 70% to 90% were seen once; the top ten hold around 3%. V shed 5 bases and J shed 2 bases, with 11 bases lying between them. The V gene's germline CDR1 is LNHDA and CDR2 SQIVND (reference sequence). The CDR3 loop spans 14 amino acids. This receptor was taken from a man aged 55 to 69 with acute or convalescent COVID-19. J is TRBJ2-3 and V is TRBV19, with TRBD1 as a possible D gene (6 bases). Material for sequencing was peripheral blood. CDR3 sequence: CASSWAGATDTQYF. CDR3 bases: TGTGCCAGTAGTTGGGCAGGGGCCACAGATACGCAGTATTTT.